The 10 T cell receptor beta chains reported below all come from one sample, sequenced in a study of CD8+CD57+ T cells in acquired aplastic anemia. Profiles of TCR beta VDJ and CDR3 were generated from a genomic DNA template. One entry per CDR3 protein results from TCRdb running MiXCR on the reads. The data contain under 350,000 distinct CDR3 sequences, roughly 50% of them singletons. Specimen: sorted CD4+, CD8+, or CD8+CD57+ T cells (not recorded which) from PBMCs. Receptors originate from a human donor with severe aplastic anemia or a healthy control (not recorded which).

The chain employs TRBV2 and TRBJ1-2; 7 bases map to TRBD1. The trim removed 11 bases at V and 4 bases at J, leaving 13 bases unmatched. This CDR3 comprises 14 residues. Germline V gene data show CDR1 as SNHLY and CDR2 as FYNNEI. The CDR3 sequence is CASQGGAEAYGYTF. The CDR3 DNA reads TGTGCCTCCCAGGGGGGGGCGGAGGCCTATGGCTACACCTTC.

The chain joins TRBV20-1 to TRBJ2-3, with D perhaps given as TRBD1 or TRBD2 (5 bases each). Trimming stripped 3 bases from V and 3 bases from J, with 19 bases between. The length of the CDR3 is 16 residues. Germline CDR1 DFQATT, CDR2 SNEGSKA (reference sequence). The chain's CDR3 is CSARTPGTGRTDTQYF. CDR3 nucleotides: TGCAGTGCTAGGACCCCAGGAACGGGACGGACAGATACGCAGTATTTT.

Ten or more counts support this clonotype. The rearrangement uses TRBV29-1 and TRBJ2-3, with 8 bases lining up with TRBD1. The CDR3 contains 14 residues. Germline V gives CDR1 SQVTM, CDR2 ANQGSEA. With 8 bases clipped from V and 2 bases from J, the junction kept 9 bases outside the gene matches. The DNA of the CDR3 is TGCAGCACCTCCGGGACAGGCGACACAGATACGCAGTATTTT. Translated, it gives CSTSGTGDTDTQYF.

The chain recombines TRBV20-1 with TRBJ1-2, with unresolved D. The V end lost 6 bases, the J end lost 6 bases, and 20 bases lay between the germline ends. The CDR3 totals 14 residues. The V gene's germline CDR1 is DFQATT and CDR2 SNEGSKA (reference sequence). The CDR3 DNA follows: TGCAGTGCCGCGGATCCCTCGGGGATTAATGGCTACACCTTC. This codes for CSAADPSGINGYTF.

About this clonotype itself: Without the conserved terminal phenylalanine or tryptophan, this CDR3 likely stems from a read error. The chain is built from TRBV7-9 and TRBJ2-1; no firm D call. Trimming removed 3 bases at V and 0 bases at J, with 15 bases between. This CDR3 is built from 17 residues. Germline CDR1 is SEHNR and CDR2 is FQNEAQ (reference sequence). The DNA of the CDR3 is TGTGCCAGCAGCTTGGATAGCTATAGTTACTCCTACAATGAGCAGTTCCTC. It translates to CASSLDSYSYSYNEQFL.

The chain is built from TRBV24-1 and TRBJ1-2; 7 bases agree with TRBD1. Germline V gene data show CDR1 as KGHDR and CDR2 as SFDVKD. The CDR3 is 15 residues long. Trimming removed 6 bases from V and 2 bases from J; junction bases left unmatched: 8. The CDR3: CATSLRSGGNYGYTF. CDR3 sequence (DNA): TGTGCCACCAGTTTGAGGTCAGGGGGGAACTATGGCTACACCTTC.

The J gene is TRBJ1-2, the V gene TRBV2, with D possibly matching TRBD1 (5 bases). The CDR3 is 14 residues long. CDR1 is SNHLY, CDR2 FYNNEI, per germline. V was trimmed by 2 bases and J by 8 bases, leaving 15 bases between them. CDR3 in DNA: TGTGCCAGCAGTGAAACCTTCAGGGAGCAGGGCTACACCTTC. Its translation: CASSETFREQGYTF.

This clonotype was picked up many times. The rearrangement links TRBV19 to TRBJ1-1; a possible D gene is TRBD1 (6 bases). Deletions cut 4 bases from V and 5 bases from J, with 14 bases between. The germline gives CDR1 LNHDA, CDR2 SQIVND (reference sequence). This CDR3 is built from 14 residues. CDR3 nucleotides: TGTGCCAGTAGTAGCCGTGGGGGGCGTACTGAAGCTTTCTTT. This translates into CASSSRGGRTEAFF.

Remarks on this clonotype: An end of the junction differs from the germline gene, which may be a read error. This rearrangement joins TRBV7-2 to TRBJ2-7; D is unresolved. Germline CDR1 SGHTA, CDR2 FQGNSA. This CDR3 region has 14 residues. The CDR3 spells CVSSPVEFNHEQYF. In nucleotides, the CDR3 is TGTGTCAGCAGCCCCGTGGAGTTCAACCACGAGCAGTACTTC.

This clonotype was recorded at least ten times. CDR3 nucleotides: TGTGCCAGCAGCTTCGGGACAGACACTAACTATGGCTACACCTTC. Protein product: CASSFGTDTNYGYTF. V and J are TRBV5-8 and TRBJ1-2; TRBD1 aligns across 7 bases. From germline, CDR1 is SGHTS and CDR2 YDEGEE. The CDR3 is made up of 15 amino acids. J lost 0 bases, V lost 2 bases, and 4 bases had no gene match.